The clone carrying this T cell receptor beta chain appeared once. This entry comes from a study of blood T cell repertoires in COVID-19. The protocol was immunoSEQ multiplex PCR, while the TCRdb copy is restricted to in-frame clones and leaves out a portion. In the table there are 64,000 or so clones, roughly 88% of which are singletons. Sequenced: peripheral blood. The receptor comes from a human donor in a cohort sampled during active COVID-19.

CDR3 DNA: TGTGCCAGCAGCTCGGCGGGAGGTGAGCAGTTCTTC. It encodes CASSSAGGEQFF. V is TRBV3-1 (or the pseudogene TRBV3-2) and J is TRBJ2-1; 8 bases fit TRBD2. The CDR3 runs to 12 residues. Germline trimming cut 5 bases from V and 9 bases from J; bases unmatched to any gene: 3. Germline CDR1 reads LGHDT; CDR2 reads YNNKEL (reference sequence).